This is a list of T cell receptor beta chains from one sample in a study of blood T cell repertoires in COVID-19. Assay: immunoSEQ multiplex PCR; the TCRdb copy retains only in-frame clones and omits some. The sample includes fewer than 80,000 clones, nearly 90% of them seen just once. The specimen was peripheral blood. Receptors were obtained from a woman aged 45-65 years with active COVID-19. The CDR3 runs from the conserved cysteine through the conserved F or W. The D gene is left open where the match is weak. Expanded clones get a size class; other rows say once, few or many, or leave the size out.

TRBJ1-2,TRBV5-1,.,.,CASSQSGEDYGYTF,TGCGCCAGCAGCCAGAGTGGGGAGGACTATGGCTACACCTTC
TRBJ1-2,TRBV27,.,.,CASSSGQIYGYTF,TGTGCCAGCAGTTCAGGACAGATCTATGGCTACACCTTC
TRBJ1-5,TRBV24-1,.,.,CATRAGIEQPQHF,TGTGCCACCAGAGCTGGTATAGAGCAGCCCCAGCATTTT
TRBJ2-1,TRBV7-3,.,few,CASSLNRAGDEQFF,TGTGCCAGCAGCTTAAACAGGGCCGGCGATGAGCAGTTCTTC
TRBJ1-6,TRBV7-8,TRBD1,.,CASSPGQAGYNSPLHF,TGTGCCAGCAGCCCCGGACAGGCCGGTTATAATTCACCCCTCCACTTT
TRBJ2-7,TRBV27,TRBD1,.,CASSLGGTGGSEQYF,TGTGCCAGCAGTTTAGGAGGGACAGGGGGCTCCGAGCAGTACTTC
TRBJ1-1,TRBV10-3,TRBD1,.,CAISPGTGNYEAFF,TGTGCCATCAGTCCCGGGACAGGGAACTATGAAGCTTTCTTT
TRBJ2-7,TRBV28,.,once,CASRTGGSFEQYF,TGTGCCAGCAGAACCGGGGGATCCTTCGAGCAGTACTTC
TRBJ1-2,TRBV7-3,TRBD1,.,CASSSGTGAQGYTF,TGTGCCAGCAGCTCCGGGACAGGGGCCCAGGGCTACACCTTC
TRBJ2-1,TRBV4-1,TRBD2,.,CASRRTSGSANEQFF,TGCGCCAGCAGGCGGACTAGCGGGAGTGCGAATGAGCAGTTCTTC
TRBJ2-7,TRBV2,.,once,CASSYRVYEQYF,TGTGCCAGCAGCTACAGGGTCTACGAGCAGTACTTC
TRBJ1-1,TRBV5-4,TRBD1,.,CASSLTGGVGTEAFF,TGTGCCAGCAGCTTGACAGGGGGCGTAGGCACTGAAGCTTTCTTT
TRBJ2-7,TRBV7-9,TRBD2,.,CASSLGGGGHEQYF,TGTGCCAGCAGCTTAGGAGGCGGGGGGCACGAGCAGTACTTC
TRBJ2-1,TRBV2,.,.,CASSESLVGEQFF,TGTGCCAGCAGCGAATCCCTAGTGGGTGAGCAGTTCTTC
TRBJ2-3,TRBV10-3,.,.,CASTGAKADTQYF,TGTGCCTCCACTGGGGCTAAGGCAGATACGCAGTATTTT
TRBJ1-2,TRBV9,.,.,CASSVGGDYGYTF,TGTGCCAGCAGCGTAGGGGGGGACTATGGCTACACCTTC
TRBJ2-2,TRBV7-3,TRBD2,once,CASSTYWTSGSGELFF,TGTGCCAGCAGCACTTATTGGACTAGCGGGAGCGGGGAGCTGTTTTTT
TRBJ1-2,TRBV27,.,.,CASSLGQSYGYTF,TGTGCCAGCAGTTTAGGACAGAGTTATGGCTACACCTTC
TRBJ2-3,TRBV7-9,TRBD2,.,CASSLSLAGSDTQYF,TGTGCCAGCAGCTTGAGTCTAGCGGGATCAGATACGCAGTATTTT
TRBJ1-1,TRBV10-1,.,.,CASSGIRGQKAFF,TGCGCCAGCAGTGGGATCAGAGGACAGAAAGCTTTCTTT
TRBJ2-6,TRBV10-1,TRBD1,few,CASSPGTGGAGANVLTF,TGCGCCAGCAGCCCCGGGACAGGGGGCGCTGGGGCCAACGTCCTGACTTTC
TRBJ2-7,TRBV3-1/TRBV3-2,TRBD2,.,CASSQWTSGNEQYF,TGTGCCAGCAGCCAATGGACTAGCGGGAACGAGCAGTACTTC
TRBJ2-7,TRBV14,TRBD1,.,CASSHLGQLDPYEQYF,TGTGCCAGCAGCCACCTGGGACAGCTAGATCCCTACGAGCAGTACTTC
TRBJ2-5,TRBV6-2/TRBV6-3,TRBD1,.,CASSGQGLRETQYF,TGTGCCAGCAGCGGACAGGGTCTACGAGAGACCCAGTACTTC
TRBJ2-5,TRBV5-1,TRBD1,.,CASQVRTGWETQYF,TGCGCCAGCCAAGTCCGGACAGGGTGGGAGACCCAGTACTTC
TRBJ2-7,TRBV9,.,.,CASSMRVGSSYEQYF,TGTGCCAGCAGCATGCGCGTGGGCAGCTCCTACGAGCAGTACTTC
TRBJ2-3,TRBV5-5,.,.,CASSAGTQRGDTQYF,TGTGCCAGCAGCGCGGGGACCCAAAGAGGGGATACGCAGTATTTT
TRBJ2-6,TRBV10-3,TRBD1,once,CALGQGAPGANVLTF,TGTGCCCTCGGACAGGGGGCTCCTGGGGCCAACGTCCTGACTTTC